A single sample gave rise to the 22 T cell receptor beta chains below, sequenced in a study of cytotoxic CD8 clonotypes in ibrutinib-treated CLL. Measured with immunoSEQ multiplex PCR; TCRdb has only the in-frame clones, and not every one. The data contain 150,000 to 200,000 clones, under 90% of them singletons. The source material was PBMCs, sampled after 24 months of ibrutinib treatment. These TCRs come from a human donor with chronic lymphocytic leukemia.

The chain links TRBV4-1 to TRBJ2-7; 9 nucleotides agree with TRBD1. The CDR3 extends over 14 amino acids. CDR1 and CDR2 from the germline V gene are MGHRA and YSYEKL. V was pared by 4 bases and J by 5 bases, with 6 bases of the junction left unmatched. DNA of the CDR3: TGCGCCAGCAGCCCGACAGGGGGTTTAAACGAGCAGTACTTC. Its protein is CASSPTGGLNEQYF.

The V gene is TRBV7-8, the J gene TRBJ1-3; D remains unclear. Looked up from germline, CDR1 is SGHVS and CDR2 is FQNEAQ. This CDR3 is built from 16 residues. Trimming shortened V by 4 bases and J by 1 base, and 14 bases separated the two germline ends. Here the CDR3 DNA reads TGTGCCAGCAGCTCCCGGGGAGGGAAGTCTGGAAACACCATATATTTT. Its translation is CASSSRGGKSGNTIYF.

The chain employs TRBV5-1 and TRBJ1-6; 9 bases align to TRBD1. Germline V gives CDR1 SGHRS, CDR2 YFSETQ. This CDR3 is built from 14 residues. Trimming cost V 3 bases and J 7 bases; bases outside gene matches: 2. The CDR3 coding sequence is TGCGCCAGCAGCTATGACAGGGGGAATTCACCCCTCCACTTT. Amino acid sequence: CASSYDRGNSPLHF.

This clone showed up just a few times. The rearrangement joins TRBV7-9 to TRBJ1-2; no clear D gene. Germline V gene data show CDR1 as SEHNR and CDR2 as FQNEAQ (reference sequence). Trimming took 0 bases from V and 8 from J, leaving 13 bases between them. The CDR3 is 14 residues long. The CDR3 region has the DNA TGTGCCAGCAGCTTAGCCAGTACAGAAGGAGGCTACACCTTC. It encodes CASSLASTEGGYTF.

This chain links TRBV11-2 with TRBJ1-3; D uncertain. Germline-derived CDR1 and CDR2 are SGHAT and FQNNGV. V lost 5 bases and J 0 bases, leaving 11 bases between the germline ends. The CDR3 has 15 residues. CDR3 amino acids: CASSQRSGSGNTIYF. Here the CDR3 DNA reads TGTGCCAGCAGCCAAAGATCGGGCTCTGGAAACACCATATATTTT. The full variable domain, rest sourced from reference TRBV11-2 and TRBJ1-3, is EAGVAQSPRYKIIEKRQSVAFWCNPISGHATLYWYQQILGQGPKLLIQFQNNGVVDDSQLPKDRFSAERLKGVDSTLKIQPAKLEDSAVYLCASSQRSGSGNTIYFGEGSWLTVV.

The chain links TRBV11-2 to TRBJ1-2; 8 bases are shared with TRBD1. The CDR3 has 15 amino acids. J was trimmed by 4 bases and V by 7 bases; bases with no gene match: 11. The germline V gene encodes CDR1 SGHAT and CDR2 FQNNGV. CDR3 region: CASTPQGAGPYGYTF. Written as DNA, the CDR3 is TGTGCCAGCACCCCGCAGGGGGCCGGACCCTATGGCTACACCTTC.

The CDR3 protein is CASSMQLAGTSTGELFF. The CDR3 bases are TGTGCCAGTAGTATGCAACTAGCGGGAACATCGACCGGGGAGCTGTTTTTT. V is TRBV19 and J is TRBJ2-2, with 10 bases that match TRBD2. This CDR3 has 17 amino acids. From germline, CDR1 is LNHDA and CDR2 SQIVND (reference sequence). Trimming cost V 3 bases and J 5 bases; bases outside gene matches: 9.

This clone showed up just once. The rearrangement joins TRBV19 to TRBJ1-2; D uncertain. Germline V gene data show CDR1 as LNHDA and CDR2 as SQIVND (reference sequence). CDR3 length equals 14 residues. V gave up 6 bases and J gave up 1 base, with 12 bases separating them. In DNA, the CDR3 is TGTGCCAGTAGGCCCGGTCCGCTTAACTATGGCTACACCTTC. Amino acids: CASRPGPLNYGYTF.

The chain uses TRBV4-1 and TRBJ2-1; D is undetermined. V was clipped by 4 bases and J by 1 base, with 8 bases between them. The CDR3 has 14 residues. Looked up from germline, CDR1 is MGHRA and CDR2 is YSYEKL. DNA of the CDR3: TGCGCCAGCAGCCCACTATCATCCTACAATGAGCAGTTCTTC. This encodes CASSPLSSYNEQFF.

The rearrangement joins TRBV29-1 to TRBJ1-3, with D hard to call. CDR1 is SQVTM and CDR2 is ANQGSEA in the germline V gene. V dropped 4 bases and J dropped 0 bases, with 10 bases sitting between them. The CDR3 has 14 amino acids. The chain's CDR3 is CSVAESFSGNTIYF. The CDR3 nucleotides read TGCAGCGTTGCAGAGAGTTTCTCTGGAAACACCATATATTTT.

The chain links TRBV18 to TRBJ2-5; D unresolved. Per the germline V gene, CDR1 is KGHSH and CDR2 is LQKENI. Deletions cut 0 bases from V and 7 bases from J, with 6 bases between. This CDR3 spans 12 amino acids. The CDR3 DNA sequence: TGTGCCAGCTCACCACCGGGTTGGACCCAGTACTTC. This translates into CASSPPGWTQYF.

V and J are TRBV7-9 and TRBJ2-7, with 8 bases that match TRBD2. CDR3 length equals 16 residues. Germline V gene data show CDR1 as SEHNR and CDR2 as FQNEAQ (reference sequence). Trimming took 0 bases from V and 3 from J; bases not matched to a gene: 7. The CDR3 region is CASSLAPGGGSYEQYF. The CDR3 DNA sequence: TGTGCCAGCAGCTTAGCTCCAGGCGGGGGGAGCTACGAGCAGTACTTC. Combining the CDR3 with reference TRBV7-9 and TRBJ2-7 gives the whole variable domain DTGVSQNPRHKITKRGQNVTFRCDPISEHNRLYWYRQTLGQGPEFLTYFQNEAQLEKSRLLSDRFSAERPKGSFSTLEIQRTEQGDSAMYLCASSLAPGGGSYEQYFGPGTRLTVT.

This clone was observed once. This rearrangement joins TRBV2 to TRBJ2-7; D unresolved. This CDR3 comprises 15 residues. Trimming stripped 10 bases from V and 1 base from J, with 20 bases between. Germline CDR1 is SNHLY and CDR2 is FYNNEI. CDR3 residues: CATRKQPSASYEQYF. The CDR3 DNA is TGTGCCACCCGAAAGCAGCCCAGCGCTTCCTACGAGCAGTACTTC. Supplemented by reference TRBV2 and TRBJ2-7, the full variable domain reads EPEVTQTPSHQVTQMGQEVILRCVPISNHLYFYWYRQILGQKVEFLVSFYNNEISEKSEIFDDQFSVERPDGSNFTLKIRSTKLEDSAMYFCATRKQPSASYEQYFGPGTRLTVT.

This clone was found a few times. The genes are TRBV28 and TRBJ2-1; tentatively, D is TRBD1 (5 bases). This CDR3 contains 14 residues. The V and J ends lost 3 bases and 6 bases respectively, with 12 bases between them. Germline assignment: CDR1 MDHEN and CDR2 SYDVKM. The CDR3 region has the DNA TGTGCCAGCAGTTTCGGCAGGGTAGTCAATGAGCAGTTCTTC. Translated, it gives CASSFGRVVNEQFF.

This chain links TRBV6-5 with TRBJ2-1; TRBD1 is a possible D gene (5 bases). The CDR3 spans 11 residues. V was pared by 7 bases and J by 8 bases, with 9 bases between. Germline assignment: CDR1 MNHEY and CDR2 SVGAGI. The CDR3 sequence: CASTSRDEQFF. The CDR3 DNA reads as TGTGCCAGCACCTCCAGGGATGAGCAGTTCTTC.

The J gene is TRBJ1-1, the V gene TRBV20-1; D not certain. There are 11 residues in the CDR3. CDR1 is DFQATT and CDR2 is SNEGSKA in the germline V gene (reference sequence). V was shortened by 5 bases and J by 3 bases, with 7 bases between the two germline ends. The CDR3 sequence is CSAGRDTEAFF. In DNA, the CDR3 is TGCAGTGCTGGCCGGGACACTGAAGCTTTCTTT.

J is TRBJ1-5 and V is TRBV2; possible D gene TRBD1, 6 bases. The V end lost 4 bases, the J end lost 2 bases, and 12 bases lay between the germline ends. This CDR3 spans 15 amino acids. Germline V lookup: CDR1 SNHLY, CDR2 FYNNEI. CDR3 sequence reads: CASSGGGVGNQPQHF. The CDR3 coding sequence is TGTGCCAGCAGTGGGGGGGGCGTGGGCAATCAGCCCCAGCATTTT.

In this sample, this clone turned up a few times. The J gene is TRBJ2-5, the V gene TRBV14; D gene unclear. V was trimmed by 0 bases and J by 0 bases, leaving 8 bases between them. The length of the CDR3 is 15 residues. Germline CDR1 and CDR2: SGHDN and FVKESK. CDR3 in amino acids: CASSQDMGNQETQYF. The CDR3 DNA reads TGTGCCAGCAGCCAAGATATGGGGAACCAAGAGACCCAGTACTTC.

The CDR3 loop reads CASSQKRLGTVLPAQYF. CDR3 in DNA: TGTGCCAGCAGCCAAAAGCGTTTAGGGACAGTCCTTCCCGCACAGTACTTC. The chain is built from TRBV21-1 and TRBJ2-7; the D call of TRBD1 is as the table states it, not checked on the DNA. TRBV21-1 is deemed a pseudogene. The CDR3 contains 17 residues.

J is TRBJ2-7 and V is TRBV4-1; 9 bases map to TRBD1. J was trimmed by 5 bases and V by 1 base; bases with no gene match: 9. From germline, CDR1 is MGHRA and CDR2 YSYEKL. The CDR3 has 16 residues. DNA for the CDR3: TGCGCCAGCAGCCAAGCTCCGGGACAGGGAAACCACGAGCAGTACTTC. As protein: CASSQAPGQGNHEQYF.

V usage is TRBV30 and J usage is TRBJ2-2; TRBD2 matches 11 bases. CDR1 and CDR2 from the germline V gene are GTSNPN and SVGIG (reference sequence). The CDR3 is made up of 15 amino acids. The CDR3 DNA is TGTGCTTCGAGTGTGGGACTAGCGGAGACCGGGGAGCTGTTTTTT. Translation: CASSVGLAETGELFF.

In DNA form, the CDR3 reads TGTGCCAGCAACGGGGCAGGGGGGCTCGAGCAGTACTTC. It specifies CASNGAGGLEQYF. The chain couples TRBV9 to TRBJ2-7; possibly TRBD1 for D (7 bases). Trimming pared 6 bases from V and 6 bases from J, leaving 16 bases between. Germline lookup yields CDR1 SGDLS and CDR2 YYNGEE. This CDR3 contains 13 residues.